This T cell receptor beta chain emerged from a study of cytomegalovirus exposure and HLA in healthy donors. Study-level background: Within the Caucasian-associated ancestry cluster were roughly 81% of the roughly 400 genotyped donors. Findings and limits, study-wide: Some highly shared sequence variants likely arose as a pipeline artifact. With further analysis later on, most CMV-associated TCR beta chains appeared HLA-restricted.

Notes on this clone: The antigen remains undetermined.

Primers: 60 Vbeta forward and 13 Jbeta reverse. Sequenced by immunoSEQ multiplex PCR; TCRdb stores in-frame clones only, minus some. This sample has about 130,000 clones, with 75% to 90% found just once. V was clipped by 5 bases and J by 10 bases, with 9 bases between them. This CDR3 spans 12 amino acids. Germline V lookup: CDR1 MNHEY, CDR2 SVGAGI. The receptor was derived from a woman aged 30 to 39 in good health and CMV-seropositive. The rearrangement uses TRBV6-5 and TRBJ1-6; D is perhaps TRBD1 (5 bases). The sample comprised PBMCs. The chain's CDR3 is CASSPGGSPLHF. In DNA form, the CDR3 reads TGTGCCAGCAGTCCCGGGGGATCACCCCTCCACTTT.